This TCR beta chain was captured by sequencing in a study of T cells in severe cutaneous drug reactions. As for the study in general: Patients were recruited from Taiwan, Thailand and Europe between about 2010 and 2019. Blister fluid/cells and PBMC came from acute- or recovery-stage patients.

CDR1 and CDR2 from the germline V gene are LGHNA and YSLEER. CDR3 size: 15 residues. TCR subtype-specific primers in iRepertoire multiplex PCR prepared libraries for bulk and single-cell sequencing. No DNA is given; TCRdb re-called the multiplex PCR reads and lists each CDR3 protein once. The sample table includes tens of thousands of distinct CDR3 sequences. Carbamazepine had induced Stevens-Johnson syndrome or toxic epidermal necrolysis in the sequenced donors. The sample consisted of PBMCs. V gene TRBV4-3 combines with J gene TRBJ2-7; with no DNA, the TCRdb D assignment of TRBD1 cannot be verified. The receptor was derived from a human donor with toxic epidermal necrolysis, a severe cutaneous drug reaction. The CDR3: CASSQDRTGRNEQYF.